This T cell receptor (beta chain) derives from a study of early T cells in non-severe SARS-CoV-2 infection. Study overall: Sequencing of unsorted whole blood was done on bulk RNA, leaving chains unpaired. General study points: Missing private and CD4 specificities, VDJdb matching favored anti-spike CD8 responses.

V dropped 0 bases and J dropped 0 bases, with 9 bases sitting between them. Germline V gives CDR1 LNHDA, CDR2 SQIVND (reference sequence). The CDR3 contains 16 residues. The library protocol tagged individual cDNA molecules with unique molecular identifiers. MiXCR was run by TCRdb on the 5' RACE reads, yielding one entry per CDR3 protein. The sample records 110,000 or so distinct CDR3 sequences, about 12% being singletons. On this clonotype: As yet, its antigen is unknown.

This TCR was sampled from an adult who was a healthcare worker with PCR-confirmed SARS-CoV-2 infection or an uninfected control (not recorded which). The chain links TRBV19 to TRBJ2-1; TRBD2 might be the D (5 bases). Input material: whole blood. The CDR3 DNA reads TGTGCCAGTAGTATAGATGGACTCAGCTCCTACAATGAGCAGTTCTTC. This translates into CASSIDGLSSYNEQFF.